This TCR beta chain was retrieved from a study of Graves' ophthalmopathy and Graves' hyperthyroidism. This clonotype occurred many times. The evidence that diagnosis relied on was clinical symptoms, serum thyroxine, TRAb, thyroid ultrasound and orbital computed tomography. The CDR3 extends over 13 amino acids. V lost 7 bases to trimming and J lost 5 bases, with 11 bases between them. The V gene's germline CDR1 is SEHNR and CDR2 FQNEAQ (reference sequence). Transcripts of RNA were the source for amplifying TCR beta CDR3 regions. First-round RT-PCR employed HTBI primers, with a second-round multiplex PCR after it. TCRdb independently ran MiXCR on the multiplex PCR reads; one entry per CDR3 protein. Of 350,000 to 400,000 distinct CDR3 sequences detected, about a sixth appear once; the ten largest clones hold around 1.5%.

This clonotype originated in a woman aged 18 to 35 with Graves' ophthalmopathy. The chain joins TRBV7-9 to TRBJ2-2; D may be TRBD1 (6 bases). Specimen: peripheral blood. The CDR3 bases are TGTGCCAGCACCGGACAGCGGACCGGGGAGCTGTTTTTT. Translated, it gives CASTGQRTGELFF.